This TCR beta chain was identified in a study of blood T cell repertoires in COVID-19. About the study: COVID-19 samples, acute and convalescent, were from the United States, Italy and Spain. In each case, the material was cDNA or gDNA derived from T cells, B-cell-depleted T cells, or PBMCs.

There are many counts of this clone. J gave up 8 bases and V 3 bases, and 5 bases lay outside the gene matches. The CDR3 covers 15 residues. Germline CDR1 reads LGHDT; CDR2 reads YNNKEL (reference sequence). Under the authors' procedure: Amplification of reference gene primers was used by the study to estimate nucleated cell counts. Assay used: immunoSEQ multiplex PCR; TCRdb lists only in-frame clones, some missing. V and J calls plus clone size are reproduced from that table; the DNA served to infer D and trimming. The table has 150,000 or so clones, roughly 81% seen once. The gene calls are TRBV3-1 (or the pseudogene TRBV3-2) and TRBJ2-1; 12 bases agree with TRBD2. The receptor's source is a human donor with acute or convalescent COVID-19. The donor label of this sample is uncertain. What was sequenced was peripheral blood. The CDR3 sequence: CASSQSSGGADEQFF. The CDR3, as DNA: TGTGCCAGCAGCCAGTCTAGCGGGGGGGCCGATGAGCAGTTCTTC.